These T cell receptor beta chains were read from a single sample in a study of blood T cell repertoires in COVID-19. Some clones are missing from TCRdb's copy, which holds only in-frame ones; the method was immunoSEQ multiplex PCR. The table records about 190,000 clones, approximately 80% of them present only once. The sequenced sample consisted of peripheral blood. These receptors all come from a woman in her fifties or sixties with acute or convalescent COVID-19. Each CDR3 is given with its conserved first and last residue.

>TRBV19|TRBJ1-1
CASSTGGTVRGTEAFF
>TRBV4-3|TRBJ1-2
CASSQGEAVYGYTF
>TRBV19|TRBJ1-2
CATATGFGGYTF
>TRBV5-1|TRBJ1-5
CASRMTGGDNQPQHF
>TRBV29-1|TRBJ1-2
CSVGEGNYGYTF
>TRBV5-4|TRBJ1-2
CASSLAQTGGLENTF
>TRBV19|TRBJ1-1
CASSTRTLPNTEAFF
>TRBV19|TRBJ2-7
CATRQGTSSYEQYF
>TRBV19|TRBJ2-1
CASSIGGTGVVGEQFF
>TRBV28|TRBJ2-7
CASSFSRVLDEQYF
>TRBV28|TRBJ1-4
CASSLGFGMANEKLFF
>TRBV5-1|TRBJ2-5
CASSFEGVRETQYF
>TRBV30|TRBJ1-1
CAWSHGGSTEAFF
>TRBV19|TRBJ1-5
CASSMQGQPQHF
>TRBV19|TRBJ2-1
CASSTGARGYNEQFF
>TRBV4-3|TRBJ2-1
CASSQDLALGNEQFF
>TRBV18|TRBJ2-5
CASSPTTISQETQYF
>TRBV6-5|TRBJ1-2
CASSYSAGSNYGYTF
>TRBV4-1|TRBJ2-7
CASSSPGRIYEQYF
>TRBV28|TRBJ1-2
CASSLLRDNGYTF
>TRBV5-1|TRBJ1-6
CASSLEAGSSYNSPLHF
>TRBV29-1|TRBJ1-1
CSVMDRPNTEAFF
>TRBV20-1|TRBJ1-2
CSAWPDRGLAF
>TRBV2|TRBJ2-1
CASTGESIVDEQFF
>TRBV9|TRBJ2-1
CASSASGGMYNEQFF
>TRBV10-1|TRBJ2-2
CASKESNTGELFF
>TRBV7-2|TRBJ2-7
CASSYLGGASGIVSYEQYF
>TRBV7-8|TRBJ2-3
CASSLALAGITDTQYF
>TRBV6-5|TRBJ1-2
CASSYGASNINYGYTF
>TRBV11-2|TRBJ1-6
CASSLDRGLSLHF
>TRBV6-5|TRBJ1-1
CASSYVRDKNTEAFF
>TRBV9|TRBJ1-6
CASSVEPQNSPLHF
>TRBV7-2|TRBJ2-2
CASSSRTSGNPGELFF
>TRBV2|TRBJ2-3
CASSEKATDTQYF
>TRBV4-3|TRBJ2-7
CASSRNDRSGEQYF
>TRBV5-8|TRBJ1-5
CASRSTGRGNQPQHF
>TRBV5-1|TRBJ2-4
CASSTGTSGKNIQYF
>TRBV28|TRBJ1-5
CASSLGAGINQPQHF
>TRBV28|TRBJ1-6
CASSSPRGANNSPLHF
>TRBV28|TRBJ1-6
CASSPHTTGQNSPLHF
>TRBV28|TRBJ1-2
CASSPYRTGVLYGYTF
>TRBV30|TRBJ2-2
CAWRRSGMNTGELFF